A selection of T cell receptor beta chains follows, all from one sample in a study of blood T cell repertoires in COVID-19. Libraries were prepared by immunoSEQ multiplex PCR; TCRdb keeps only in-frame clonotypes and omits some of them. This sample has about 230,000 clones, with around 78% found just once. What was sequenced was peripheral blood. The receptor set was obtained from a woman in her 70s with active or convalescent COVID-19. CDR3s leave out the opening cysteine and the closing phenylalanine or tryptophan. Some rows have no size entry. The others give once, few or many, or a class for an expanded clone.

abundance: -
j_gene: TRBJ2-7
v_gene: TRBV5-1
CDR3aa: ASSLGQAFIHEQY

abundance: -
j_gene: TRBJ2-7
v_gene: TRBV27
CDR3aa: ASSLVAGRYEQY

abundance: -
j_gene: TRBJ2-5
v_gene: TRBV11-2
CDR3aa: ASSFSFQETQY

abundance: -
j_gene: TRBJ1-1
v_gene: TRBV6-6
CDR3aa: ASSSTHGQGDTEAF

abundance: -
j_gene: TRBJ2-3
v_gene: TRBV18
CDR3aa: ASSDLVERSGPDTQY

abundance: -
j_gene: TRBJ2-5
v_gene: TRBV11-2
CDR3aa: ASSLGGQAHETQY

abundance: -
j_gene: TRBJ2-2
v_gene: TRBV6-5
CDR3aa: ASRDNAPGELF

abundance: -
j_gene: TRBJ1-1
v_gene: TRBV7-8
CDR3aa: ASSFSTGVTEAF

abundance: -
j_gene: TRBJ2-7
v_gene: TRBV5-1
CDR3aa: ASSETGSSYEQY

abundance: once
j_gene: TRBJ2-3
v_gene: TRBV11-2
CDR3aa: ASSFRLAGGPTDTQY

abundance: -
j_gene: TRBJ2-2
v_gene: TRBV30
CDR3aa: AWNRDTGELF

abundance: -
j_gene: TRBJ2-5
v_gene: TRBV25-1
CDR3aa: ASSEWAGQETQY

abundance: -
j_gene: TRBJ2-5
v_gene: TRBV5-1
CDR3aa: ASSFSTSQETQY

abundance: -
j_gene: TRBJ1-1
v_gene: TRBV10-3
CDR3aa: AISESRGSWTEAF

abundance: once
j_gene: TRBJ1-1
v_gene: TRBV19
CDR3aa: ASSIVKNTEAF

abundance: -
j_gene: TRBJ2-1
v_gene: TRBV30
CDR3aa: ASLRGYNEQF

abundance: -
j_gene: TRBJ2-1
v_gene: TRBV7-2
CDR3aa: ASSLRLAGGYEQF

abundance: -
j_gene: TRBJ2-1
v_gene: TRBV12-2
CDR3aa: ASRPRLAPWQF

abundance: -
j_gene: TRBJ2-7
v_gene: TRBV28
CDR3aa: ASSGDRDGYEQY

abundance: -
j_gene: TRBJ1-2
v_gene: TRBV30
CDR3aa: AWSWGGASGYGYT

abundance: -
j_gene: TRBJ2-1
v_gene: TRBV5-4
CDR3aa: ASSLDGGTYNEQF

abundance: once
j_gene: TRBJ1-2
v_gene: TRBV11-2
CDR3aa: ASSLGQGLNYGYT

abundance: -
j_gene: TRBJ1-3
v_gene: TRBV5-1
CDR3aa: ASSLTRPGHSSSGNTIY

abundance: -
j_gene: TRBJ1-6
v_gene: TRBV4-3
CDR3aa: ASSQGGTLNSPLH

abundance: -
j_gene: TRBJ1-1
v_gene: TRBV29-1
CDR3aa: SVGSGAFMGTEAF

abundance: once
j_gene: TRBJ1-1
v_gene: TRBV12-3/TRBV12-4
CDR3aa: ASIPTTTGGAF

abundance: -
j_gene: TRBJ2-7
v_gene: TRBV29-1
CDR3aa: SVAGGSYEQY

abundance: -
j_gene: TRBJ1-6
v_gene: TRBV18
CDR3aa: ASDTGQNSPLH

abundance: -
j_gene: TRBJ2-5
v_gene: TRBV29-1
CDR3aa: SVGRDAQETQY

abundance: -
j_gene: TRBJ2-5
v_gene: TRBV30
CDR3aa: AWARTGRRETQY

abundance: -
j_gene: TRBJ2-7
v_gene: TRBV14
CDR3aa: ASSQLPGQGSHEQY

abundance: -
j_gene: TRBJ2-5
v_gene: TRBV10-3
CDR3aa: AISETGGLVSETQY